A selection of T cell receptor beta chains follows, all from one sample in a study of blood T cell repertoires in COVID-19. Assay: immunoSEQ multiplex PCR; the TCRdb copy retains only in-frame clones and omits some. The sample yields 90,000 to 130,000 clones, just over 75% seen once. Sequencing was performed on peripheral blood. The origin of the receptors is an elderly woman with acute or convalescent COVID-19. The CDR3 runs from the conserved cysteine through the conserved F or W. D genes are given only for firm matches. Size is omitted from some rows. Given values are once, few, many or a class for expanded clones.

TRBJ1-5 TRBD1 TRBV15 NA CATSRVGGAGWPQHF TGTGCCACCAGCAGAGTAGGGGGCGCTGGGTGGCCCCAGCATTTT
TRBJ2-5 NA TRBV3-1/TRBV3-2 NA CASSQDFAETQYF TGTGCCAGCAGCCAAGATTTTGCGGAGACCCAGTACTTC
TRBJ2-2 NA TRBV4-3 once CASSQEMGSPTGELFF TGCGCCAGCAGCCAAGAAATGGGGAGCCCCACCGGGGAGCTGTTTTTT
TRBJ2-3 NA TRBV6-2/TRBV6-3 NA CASSYSTGTGWTGGRDTQYF TGTGCCAGCAGTTACTCGACCGGGACAGGGTGGACGGGAGGGCGAGATACGCAGTATTTT
TRBJ1-4 TRBD1 TRBV5-6 NA CASSITGTGSFRLFF TGTGCCAGCAGTATAACCGGGACAGGGAGTTTTCGACTGTTTTTT
TRBJ2-5 NA TRBV19 NA CASSPPDRPQETQYF TGTGCCAGTAGTCCTCCTGACAGGCCCCAAGAGACCCAGTACTTC
TRBJ1-2 NA TRBV4-3 NA CASSQVRAGRVYGYTF TGCGCCAGCAGCCAAGTCAGGGCGGGGAGGGTCTATGGCTACACCTTC
TRBJ2-4 TRBD1 TRBV6-1 NA CASSGSRGTGGDIQYF TGTGCCAGCAGTGGGAGCCGGGGGACAGGGGGTGATATTCAGTACTTC
TRBJ1-1 TRBD1 TRBV5-1 NA CASSVLQGALGTEAFF TGCGCCAGCAGCGTCCTACAGGGGGCTCTGGGAACTGAAGCTTTCTTT
TRBJ1-1 NA TRBV12-3/TRBV12-4 NA CASSLGNEAEAFF TGTGCCAGCAGTTTAGGGAATGAGGCTGAAGCTTTCTTT
TRBJ1-2 TRBD1 TRBV7-8 NA CASSFGTGGHYTF TGTGCCAGCAGCTTCGGGACAGGGGGCCACTACACCTTC
TRBJ2-1 NA TRBV21-1 few CASSPKDSGRTYNEQFF TGTGCCAGCAGTCCAAAAGATAGCGGGAGGACCTACAATGAGCAGTTCTTC
TRBJ2-7 NA TRBV6-4 NA CASSESTGSYEQYF TGTGCCAGCAGTGAGTCAACAGGGTCCTACGAGCAGTACTTC
TRBJ2-7 TRBD2 TRBV9 NA CASSPRSGGAYEQYF TGTGCCAGCAGCCCCAGGAGCGGGGGGGCCTACGAGCAGTACTTC
TRBJ1-5 TRBD1 TRBV11-3 NA CASRQGGSQPQHF TGTGCCTCCAGACAGGGAGGTAGTCAGCCCCAGCATTTT
TRBJ2-7 TRBD1 TRBV6-6 NA CASSSRPGQGSEQYF TGTGCCAGCAGCTCCCGCCCGGGACAGGGTAGCGAGCAGTACTTC
TRBJ2-1 TRBD2 TRBV3-1/TRBV3-2 NA CASSLQLAGNNEQFF TGTGCCAGCAGCCTACAGCTAGCGGGGAACAATGAGCAGTTCTTC
TRBJ2-1 TRBD2 TRBV7-7 few CASSPGTSGTDEQFF TGTGCTAGCAGCCCCGGGACTAGCGGAACGGATGAGCAGTTCTTC
TRBJ2-1 TRBD2 TRBV19 NA CASSAYSLLAGVSNEQFF TGTGCCAGTAGTGCGTACAGCCTACTAGCGGGAGTATCCAATGAGCAGTTCTTC
TRBJ2-3 TRBD2 TRBV10-3 NA CAISDPLAESTDTQYF TGTGCCATCAGTGATCCCCTAGCGGAAAGCACAGATACGCAGTATTTT
TRBJ2-7 NA TRBV6-1 NA CASSEAAASAYEQYF TGTGCCAGCAGTGAAGCTGCGGCCTCGGCGTACGAGCAGTACTTC
TRBJ1-1 NA TRBV19 few CASSIKSLGAKTEAFF TGTGCCAGTAGTATAAAGTCTCTAGGGGCGAAGACTGAAGCTTTCTTT
TRBJ2-3 NA TRBV5-6 NA CASSFSGSTDTQYF TGTGCCAGCAGCTTTTCGGGGAGCACAGATACGCAGTATTTT
TRBJ2-7 TRBD2 TRBV7-8 NA CASSLDLAGGRRSSYEQYF TGTGCCAGCAGCTTAGATCTAGCGGGGGGGCGTAGGAGCTCCTACGAGCAGTACTTC
TRBJ2-5 TRBD2 TRBV3-1/TRBV3-2 once CASSQDLRRGRGGETQYF TGTGCCAGCAGCCAAGATCTGCGACGCGGGAGGGGGGGAGAGACCCAGTACTTC
TRBJ1-5 TRBD1 TRBV7-6 NA CASSLGLGTGQNQPQHF TGTGCCAGCAGCTTAGGGCTGGGGACAGGGCAAAATCAGCCCCAGCATTTT
TRBJ2-2 TRBD1 TRBV10-1 few CASSDGTGGAFTGELFF TGCGCCAGCAGTGACGGAACAGGGGGCGCGTTCACCGGGGAGCTGTTTTTT
TRBJ1-1 TRBD1 TRBV14 NA CASSQQGGTEAFF TGTGCCAGCAGCCAACAGGGGGGCACTGAAGCTTTCTTT
TRBJ1-4 TRBD1 TRBV5-4 NA CASSLIGTDEGKLFF TGTGCCAGCAGCTTGATAGGGACAGACGAGGGAAAACTGTTTTTT
TRBJ2-5 NA TRBV10-3 NA CAISESTGKETQYF TGTGCCATCAGTGAGTCGACGGGTAAAGAGACCCAGTACTTC